The present T cell receptor (beta chain) was sequenced within a study of Graves' ophthalmopathy and Graves' hyperthyroidism. Overall study results and limits: Also, most clonotypes expanded in the thyroid above 0.001 frequency appeared in blood. Both a 70.59% sensitivity and a 72.22% specificity characterized the model's predictions of ophthalmopathy progression.

CDR3 length: 13 amino acids. V trimming: 6 bases; J trimming: 2 bases; junction bases outside the gene matches: 2. Researchers took RNA transcripts and amplified TCR beta CDR3 regions from them. First-round RT-PCR employed HTBI primers, with a second-round multiplex PCR after it. TCRdb reprocessed the multiplex PCR reads via MiXCR and lists one record per CDR3 protein. The table has hundreds of thousands of distinct CDR3 sequences, about 46% seen once. This clonotype has just one count. What it recognizes is unknown. The genes are TRBV12-3 or TRBV12-4 and TRBJ2-5; TRBD1 aligns across 8 bases. The source of this sequence is an adult man with Graves' ophthalmopathy. The source material was peripheral blood. CDR3 protein: CASRTGVQETQYF. The CDR3 bases are TGTGCCAGCAGGACAGGGGTACAAGAGACCCAGTACTTC.